The 12 T cell receptor beta chains given below trace back to one sample, sequenced in a study of memory CD4+ T cells and cytomegalovirus serostatus. The data were produced by immunoSEQ multiplex PCR, yet TCRdb's version contains in-frame clones alone and is incomplete. There are some 53,000 clones in the sample; 78% occur only once, and about 0.79% lies in the top ten. The sort gate was single viable CD3+CD4+CD8-CD45RO+ cells for memory CD4+ T cells. Sequenced material: memory CD4+ T cells from blood. These receptors all stem from an adult in good health and CMV-seronegative.

The chain joins TRBV7-2 to TRBJ1-4, with 10 bases that match TRBD1. CDR1 SGHTA and CDR2 FQGNSA come from the germline V gene. This CDR3 is built from 14 residues. The trim removed 5 bases at V and 10 bases at J, leaving 7 bases unmatched. CDR3: CASSPGQGEGKLFF. The CDR3 nucleotides read TGTGCCAGCAGCCCCGGACAGGGGGAGGGAAAACTGTTTTTT.

In this sample, this clone turned up a few times. This chain links TRBV28 with TRBJ1-6; D unresolved. This CDR3 comprises 16 residues. The germline CDR1 and CDR2 sequences are MDHEN and SYDVKM. V lost 0 bases and J lost 6, with 12 bases in between. This CDR3 reads CASSLWGGETNSPLHF. CDR3 coding DNA: TGTGCCAGCAGTTTATGGGGCGGGGAGACTAATTCACCCCTCCACTTT.

The sample holds a few counts of this clone. The genes are TRBV30 and TRBJ1-4; D possibly corresponds to TRBD1 (5 bases). The CDR3 sequence is 13 residues long. The germline CDR1 and CDR2 sequences are GTSNPN and SVGIG (reference sequence). Trimming removed 3 bases from V and 6 bases from J, with 11 bases in between. The DNA of the CDR3 is TGTGCCTGGAGCCCGGGGGGGGATGAAAAACTGTTTTTT. Its protein is CAWSPGGDEKLFF.

This chain uses TRBV5-1 with TRBJ1-1; D might be TRBD1 (6 bases). Trimming took 0 bases from V and 7 from J, leaving 10 bases between them. This CDR3 comprises 13 residues. Germline V CDR1 and CDR2: SGHRS, YFSETQ. The CDR3 region has the DNA TGCGCCAGCAGCTTGGGGGGGGCGGGTGAAGCTTTCTTT. This translates into CASSLGGAGEAFF.

The rearrangement uses TRBV7-2 and TRBJ2-4; perhaps TRBD2 as D (5 bases). Germline V gives CDR1 SGHTA, CDR2 FQGNSA. V lost 3 bases and J 0 bases, leaving 9 bases between the germline ends. The CDR3 has 15 amino acids. The CDR3 DNA reads as TGTGCCAGCAGCTTCGGCGGACTAGCCAAAAACATTCAGTACTTC. As protein: CASSFGGLAKNIQYF.

This clone was counted between two and nine times. The chain joins TRBV6-5 to TRBJ1-3; D remains unclear. This CDR3 is 12 amino acids long. Trimming cost V 8 bases and J 4 bases, with 9 bases left between them. Germline CDR1 and CDR2: MNHEY and SVGAGI. The CDR3 DNA follows: TGTGCCAGCCGGGGTTTGGGAAACACCATATATTTT. It encodes CASRGLGNTIYF.

The chain has TRBV4-2 and TRBJ1-1; 9 nucleotides line up with TRBD1. There are 16 residues in the CDR3. From germline, CDR1 is LGHNA and CDR2 YNFKEQ. The V and J ends lost 1 base and 5 bases, in that order; junction bases with no gene match: 8. The CDR3 sequence is CASSQGPGQGQTEAFF. The CDR3 DNA sequence: TGTGCCAGCAGCCAAGGTCCAGGACAGGGGCAGACTGAAGCTTTCTTT.

This clone was seen a single time. The CDR3 region is CASSFGTGGFRNQPQHF. The CDR3 region has the DNA TGTGCCAGCAGCTTCGGGACAGGGGGCTTTCGAAATCAGCCCCAGCATTTT. This chain joins TRBV5-6 and TRBJ1-5; 12 bases agree with TRBD1. V shed 2 bases, J shed 4 bases, and the junction held 7 bases outside the gene matches. Germline values: CDR1 SGHDT, CDR2 YYEEEE. The CDR3 is 17 residues long.

This chain joins TRBV30 and TRBJ2-7; D ambiguous. Germline CDR1 and CDR2: GTSNPN and SVGIG (reference sequence). This CDR3 has 12 amino acids. Trimming stripped 1 base from V and 0 bases from J, with 4 bases between. As DNA, the CDR3 is TGTGCCTGGAGTGCTATCTCCTACGAGCAGTACTTC. It encodes CAWSAISYEQYF.

This sequence joins TRBV6-6 and TRBJ1-2; no firm D call. The V end was cut by 2 bases, the J end by 3 bases, with 7 bases between. The CDR3 extends over 13 amino acids. Germline V gene sequence: CDR1 MNHNY, CDR2 SVGAGI (reference sequence). Here the CDR3 DNA reads TGTGCCAGCAGTTACGTGGGCGACTATGGCTACACCTTC. Its protein is CASSYVGDYGYTF.

This clone was seen only once. The chain joins TRBV7-9 to TRBJ2-5, with 8 bases matching TRBD1. V was clipped by 5 bases and J by 7 bases; unmatched bases: 12. The CDR3 runs 15 residues. Germline V gene data show CDR1 as SEHNR and CDR2 as FQNEAQ (reference sequence). CDR3 in DNA: TGTGCCAGCAGCCTCACCGGGACAGGCCCAGGGACCCAGTACTTC. Amino acid sequence: CASSLTGTGPGTQYF.

The chain has TRBV5-1 and TRBJ2-2, with D possibly matching TRBD1 (6 bases). The germline gives CDR1 SGHRS, CDR2 YFSETQ. V was cut by 0 bases and J by 4 bases, with 7 bases left in between. CDR3 length: 14 residues. The CDR3 is CASSLGQATGELFF. In nucleotides, the CDR3 is TGCGCCAGCAGCTTGGGACAGGCCACCGGGGAGCTGTTTTTT. Drawing the rest from reference TRBV5-1 and TRBJ2-2, the complete variable domain is KAGVTQTPRYLIKTRGQQVTLSCSPISGHRSVSWYQQTPGQGLQFLFEYFSETQRNKGNFPGRFSGRQFSNSRSEMNVSTLELGDSALYLCASSLGQATGELFFGEGSRLTVL.